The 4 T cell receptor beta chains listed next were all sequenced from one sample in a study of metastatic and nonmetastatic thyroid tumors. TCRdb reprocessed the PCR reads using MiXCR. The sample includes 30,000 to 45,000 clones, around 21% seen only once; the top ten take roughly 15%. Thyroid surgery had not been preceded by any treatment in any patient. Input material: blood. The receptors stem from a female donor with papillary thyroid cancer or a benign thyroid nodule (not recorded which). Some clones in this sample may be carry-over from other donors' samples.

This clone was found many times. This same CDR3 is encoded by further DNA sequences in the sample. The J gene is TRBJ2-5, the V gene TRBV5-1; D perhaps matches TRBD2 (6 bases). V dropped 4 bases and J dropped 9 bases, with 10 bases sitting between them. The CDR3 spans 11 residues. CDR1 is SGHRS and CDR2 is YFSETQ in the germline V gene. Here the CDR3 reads CASSIGEAQYF. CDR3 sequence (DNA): TGCGCCAGCAGCATTGGGGAGGCCCAGTACTTC.

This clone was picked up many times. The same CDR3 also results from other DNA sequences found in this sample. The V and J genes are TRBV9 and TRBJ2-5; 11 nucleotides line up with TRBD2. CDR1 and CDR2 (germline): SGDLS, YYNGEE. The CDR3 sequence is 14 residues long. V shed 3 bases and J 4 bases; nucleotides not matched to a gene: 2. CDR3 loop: CASSDLAGGETQYF. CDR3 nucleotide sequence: TGTGCCAGCAGCGACCTAGCGGGGGGAGAGACCCAGTACTTC.

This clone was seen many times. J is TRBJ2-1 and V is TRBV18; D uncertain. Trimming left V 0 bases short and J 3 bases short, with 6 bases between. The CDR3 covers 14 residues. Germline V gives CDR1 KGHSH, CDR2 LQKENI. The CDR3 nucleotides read TGTGCCAGCTCACCACCCGGGTTCTACAATGAGCAGTTCTTC. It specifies CASSPPGFYNEQFF.

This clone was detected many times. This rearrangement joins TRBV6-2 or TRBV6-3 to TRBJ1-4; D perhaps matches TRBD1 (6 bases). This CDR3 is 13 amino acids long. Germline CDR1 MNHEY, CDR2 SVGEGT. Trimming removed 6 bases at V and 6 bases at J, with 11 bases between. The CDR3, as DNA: TGTGCCAGCAGCCGACGGACAGATGAAAAACTGTTTTTT. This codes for CASSRRTDEKLFF.